The clone carrying this T cell receptor (beta chain) appeared a few times. In the authors' workflow: Amplification with reference gene primers provided the estimates of nucleated cell counts. Measured with immunoSEQ multiplex PCR; TCRdb has only the in-frame clones, and not every one. That table supplies the V and J calls and clone size; D and trimming were determined from the DNA. Altogether approximately 150,000 clones are present, 60% to 85% being singletons, with the ten largest covering roughly 8.6%. This entry comes from a study of blood T cell repertoires in COVID-19. Turning to the study itself: The United States, Italy and Spain supplied acute and convalescent COVID-19 samples. The analysed material was cDNA or gDNA that came from T cells, B-cell-depleted T cells, or PBMCs.

The CDR3 loop spans 13 amino acids. Germline V lookup: CDR1 SGHTS, CDR2 YDEGEE. V was cut by 4 bases and J by 5 bases, with 13 bases left in between. The chain is built from TRBV5-8 and TRBJ2-7, with D perhaps matching TRBD1 (6 bases). The clonotype originates from a man aged 45-60 years with active or convalescent COVID-19. Sequenced material: peripheral blood. As DNA, the CDR3 is TGTGCCAGCAGCGGCCTCAGGGGCGACGAGCAGTACTTC. Encoded protein: CASSGLRGDEQYF.